The 30 T cell receptor beta chains listed next were all sequenced from one sample in a study of CD8+CD57+ T cells in acquired aplastic anemia. TCR beta VDJ and CDR3 were profiled, and genomic DNA was the template. TCRdb ran MiXCR on the reads and lists one entry per CDR3 protein. This sample carries about 140,000 distinct CDR3 sequences, 41% of them seen once, and the ten largest clones take more than 7%. Material: sorted CD4+, CD8+, or CD8+CD57+ T cells (not recorded which) from PBMCs. All receptors come from a human donor in good health, serving as a control.

This clonotype occurred once. A read error may explain this, as a much larger clone is one base away. This rearrangement joins TRBV3-1 to TRBJ2-7, with 10 bases lining up with TRBD1. Per the germline V gene, CDR1 is LGHDT and CDR2 is YNNKEL (reference sequence). The CDR3 runs to 14 residues. CDR3 sequence reads: CPSSHRDRGYEQYF. CDR3 bases: TGTCCCAGCAGCCACCGGGACAGGGGCTACGAGCAGTACTTC.

Ten or more counts support this clonotype. The chain has TRBV5-1 and TRBJ1-4; D possibly corresponds to TRBD1 (5 bases). CDR1 and CDR2 (germline): SGHRS, YFSETQ. V was shortened by 2 bases and J by 8 bases, with 13 bases between the two germline ends. This CDR3 contains 14 residues. Here the CDR3 DNA reads TGCGCCAGCAGCTTAACAGGAGGTGAAGAAAAACTGTTTTTT. Its protein product is CASSLTGGEEKLFF.

For this clonotype: Just one base apart from a much larger clone, this may be a read error. The chain carries TRBV11-2 and TRBJ2-7; no clear D gene. V was shortened by 3 bases and J by 3 bases, with 9 bases between the two germline ends. CDR1 and CDR2 from the germline V gene are SGHAT and FQNNGV. The CDR3 loop spans 13 amino acids. CDR3 region: CASSLLPNYEQYF. DNA of the CDR3: TGTGCCAGCAGCTTGCTGCCTAACTACGAGCAGTACTTC. The full variable domain, with the rest looked up from reference TRBV11-2 and TRBJ2-7, is EAGVAQSPRYKIIEKRQSVAFWCNPISGHATLYWYQQILGQGPKLLIQFQNNGVVDDSQLPKDRFSAERLKGVDSTLKIQPAKLEDSAVYLCASSLLPNYEQYFGPGTRLTVT.

V is TRBV29-1 and J is TRBJ1-5; no clear D gene. The CDR3 is made up of 12 amino acids. Germline CDR1 and CDR2: SQVTM and ANQGSEA. Trimming pared 7 bases from V and 6 bases from J, leaving 13 bases between. The CDR3 region has the DNA TGCAGCGGTAAGCGGTCGGGTCAGCCCCAGCATTTT. Translation gives CSGKRSGQPQHF.

This rearrangement joins TRBV19 to TRBJ2-1; 12 nucleotides agree with TRBD2. This CDR3 spans 14 amino acids. CDR1 and CDR2 (germline): LNHDA, SQIVND (reference sequence). V lost 7 bases to trimming and J lost 6 bases; unmatched junction nucleotides: 4. As DNA, the CDR3 is TGTGCCAGTACGCTAGCGGGAGGGGGCAATGAGCAGTTCTTC. Its protein product is CASTLAGGGNEQFF. Looking up the rest from reference TRBV19 and TRBJ2-1 gives the full variable domain: DGGITQSPKYLFRKEGQNVTLSCEQNLNHDAMYWYRQDPGQGLRLIYYSQIVNDFQKGDIAEGYSVSREKKESFPLTVTSAQKNPTAFYLCASTLAGGGNEQFFGPGTRLTVL.

This clonotype was seen many times. J is TRBJ2-5 and V is TRBV20-1, with 7 bases fitting TRBD1. The CDR3 sequence is 12 residues long. Germline V gene sequence: CDR1 DFQATT, CDR2 SNEGSKA (reference sequence). V lost 6 bases to trimming and J lost 5 bases; unmatched junction nucleotides: 6. Here the CDR3 reads CSASDRVETQYF. The CDR3 coding sequence is TGCAGTGCCTCTGACAGGGTGGAGACCCAGTACTTC.

This clonotype has at least ten counts. The genes are TRBV3-1 and TRBJ1-1; 9 nucleotides agree with TRBD1. V trimming: 1 base; J trimming: 11 bases; junction bases outside the gene matches: 5. The CDR3 is 13 residues long. Looked up from germline, CDR1 is LGHDT and CDR2 is YNNKEL (reference sequence). CDR3 in DNA: TGTGCCAGCAGCCAAGGCTCACAGGGGGCGGCTTTCTTT. This gives the protein CASSQGSQGAAFF.

Many counts were recorded for this clonotype. V is TRBV12-3 or TRBV12-4 and J is TRBJ1-6, with D tentatively TRBD1 (6 bases). V lost 4 bases and J lost 7, with 8 bases in between. The CDR3 contains 13 residues. Here the CDR3 reads CASSSQGNSPLHF. The CDR3 nucleotides are TGTGCCAGCAGTTCCCAGGGGAATTCACCCCTCCACTTT.

V is TRBV2 and J is TRBJ1-2; maybe TRBD1 (5 bases). The CDR3 spans 11 residues. Per the germline V gene, CDR1 is SNHLY and CDR2 is FYNNEI. Trimming took 7 bases from V and 10 from J, leaving 13 bases between them. This CDR3 is CASTRQGFYTF. Written as DNA, the CDR3 is TGTGCCAGCACACGGCAGGGCTTCTACACCTTC.

Concerning this clonotype itself: This may come from a read error, since a much larger clone is one base off. The V call is TRBV12-3 or TRBV12-4, the J call TRBJ1-2, with TRBD1 identical over 10 bases. CDR3 size: 13 residues. CDR3 coding DNA: TGTGTCAGCAGCGGGACAGGGGTGAATGGCTACACCTTC. It is translated as CVSSGTGVNGYTF.

In its sample, this clonotype was seen once. V usage is TRBV7-9 and J usage is TRBJ1-2; D is unclear. V lost 5 bases and J lost 7, with 14 bases in between. The CDR3 loop spans 13 amino acids. Germline V gene sequence: CDR1 SEHNR, CDR2 FQNEAQ (reference sequence). CDR3 protein: CASSNINLFGYTF. DNA for the CDR3: TGTGCCAGCAGCAATATTAACTTGTTTGGCTACACCTTC.

This sequence joins TRBV7-8 and TRBJ2-1; maybe TRBD1 (6 bases). Germline assignment: CDR1 SGHVS and CDR2 FQNEAQ. This CDR3 has 13 residues. V dropped 5 bases and J dropped 5 bases, with 10 bases sitting between them. The CDR3 DNA is TGTGCCAGCAGCCCCGACAGGAACAATGAGCAGTTCTTC. Translation: CASSPDRNNEQFF.

This clonotype was recorded at least ten times. This chain connects TRBV12-3 or TRBV12-4 to TRBJ1-2, with D perhaps matching TRBD1 (5 bases). The CDR3 length is 15 residues. V was clipped by 5 bases and J by 3 bases, with 16 bases between them. The CDR3, as DNA: TGTGCCAGCAGTGTACAACCGACAGAAGACTATGGCTACACCTTC. It yields the protein CASSVQPTEDYGYTF.

This clonotype was seen many times. This CDR3 reads CASGLGIAGNNDEQYF. DNA of the CDR3: TGTGCTAGTGGTTTGGGTATAGCGGGAAATAACGACGAGCAGTACTTC. This chain connects TRBV12-5 to TRBJ2-7, with 8 bases lining up with TRBD2. The germline V gene has CDR1 LGHNT and CDR2 FRNRAP. CDR3 length: 16 amino acids. V shed 1 base, J shed 5 bases, and the junction held 10 bases outside the gene matches.

The chain employs TRBV9 and TRBJ1-6; D unclear. The CDR3 contains 16 residues. The V gene's germline CDR1 is SGDLS and CDR2 YYNGEE. The V end lost 2 bases, the J end lost 9 bases, and 18 bases lay between the germline ends. The CDR3 is CASSVGSSGGSSPLHF. CDR3 coding DNA: TGTGCCAGCAGCGTTGGGTCCAGCGGAGGGAGTTCACCCCTCCACTTT. The whole variable domain, remainder taken from reference TRBV9 and TRBJ1-6, is DSGVTQTPKHLITATGQRVTLRCSPRSGDLSVYWYQQSLDQGLQFLIQYYNGEERAKGNILERFSAQQFPDLHSELNLSSLELGDSALYFCASSVGSSGGSSPLHFGNGTRLTVT.

The chain uses TRBV19 and TRBJ1-1; tentatively, D is TRBD1 (6 bases). Germline V gene sequence: CDR1 LNHDA, CDR2 SQIVND (reference sequence). This CDR3 has 13 amino acids. V was cut by 8 bases and J by 0 bases, with 10 bases left in between. CDR3 sequence reads: CASGGQLNTEAFF. DNA for the CDR3: TGTGCCAGTGGCGGACAGCTGAACACTGAAGCTTTCTTT.

This chain links TRBV19 with TRBJ2-5, with TRBD2 as a possible D gene (6 bases). From germline, CDR1 is LNHDA and CDR2 SQIVND (reference sequence). CDR3 size: 16 residues. V was clipped by 1 base and J by 9 bases, with 21 bases between them. The CDR3 DNA is TGTGCCAGTAGTATAGCTCCGCTAGTAGGAGGGGAGGCCCAGTACTTC. Encoded protein: CASSIAPLVGGEAQYF.

CDR3 in DNA: TGTGCCAGCAGCTCCTTCTCTTGGGGGCGCGAAGGAAACACCATATATTTT. Amino acids: CASSSFSWGREGNTIYF. This chain joins TRBV7-8 and TRBJ1-3; weak D call: TRBD1 (6 bases). V lost 4 bases to trimming and J lost 4 bases, with 20 bases between them. CDR1 is SGHVS and CDR2 is FQNEAQ in the germline V gene. The CDR3 covers 17 residues. Using reference TRBV7-8 and TRBJ1-3 for the parts outside the CDR3, the full variable domain is GAGVSQSPRYKVAKRGQDVALRCDPISGHVSLFWYQQALGQGPEFLTYFQNEAQLDKSGLPSDRFFAERPEGSVSTLKIQRTQQEDSAVYLCASSSFSWGREGNTIYFGEGSWLTVV.

This clonotype was picked up many times. The CDR3 sequence: CATSHLTGEFTGELFF. In DNA, the CDR3 is TGTGCCACCAGTCACCTGACAGGGGAATTCACCGGGGAGCTGTTTTTT. The J gene is TRBJ2-2, the V gene TRBV24-1, with TRBD1 matching over 8 bases. From germline, CDR1 is KGHDR and CDR2 SFDVKD. The CDR3 consists of 16 residues. V trimming: 6 bases; J trimming: 4 bases; junction bases outside the gene matches: 9.

The chain couples TRBV5-1 to TRBJ2-3, with 7 positions matching TRBD2. Germline trimming cut 1 base from V and 2 bases from J; bases unmatched to any gene: 4. CDR3 length: 15 residues. The germline gives CDR1 SGHRS, CDR2 YFSETQ. The CDR3 region is CASSLWGGSTDTQYF. Here the CDR3 DNA reads TGCGCCAGCAGCTTGTGGGGGGGATCCACAGATACGCAGTATTTT.

This clonotype was detected many times. V usage is TRBV24-1 and J usage is TRBJ2-6; D might be TRBD1 (6 bases). Trimming removed 6 bases at V and 4 bases at J, with 24 bases between. Germline lookup yields CDR1 KGHDR and CDR2 SFDVKD. The length of the CDR3 is 19 residues. The CDR3: CATSSHLGRGSAGANVLTF. The CDR3 bases are TGTGCCACCAGTTCCCACCTCGGCAGGGGATCGGCAGGGGCCAACGTCCTGACTTTC.

This clonotype was seen repeatedly, ten times or more. The rearrangement joins TRBV19 to TRBJ1-6; 8 nucleotides agree with TRBD1. The CDR3 has 13 amino acids. With V trimmed by 6 bases and J by 7 bases, 2 bases remained unmatched. Germline values: CDR1 LNHDA, CDR2 SQIVND (reference sequence). CDR3 nucleotides: TGTGCCAGTAGGGACAGGGACAATTCACCCCTCCACTTT. Translated, it gives CASRDRDNSPLHF.

V usage is TRBV19 and J usage is TRBJ1-2; possibly TRBD1 for D (5 bases). This CDR3 spans 15 amino acids. V gave up 3 bases and J gave up 3 bases, with 14 bases separating them. CDR1 is LNHDA, CDR2 SQIVND, per germline (reference sequence). CDR3 amino acids: CASSISGGPDYGYTF. Here the CDR3 DNA reads TGTGCCAGTAGTATCTCGGGGGGACCCGACTATGGCTACACCTTC. The whole variable domain, filled in from reference TRBV19 and TRBJ1-2, reads DGGITQSPKYLFRKEGQNVTLSCEQNLNHDAMYWYRQDPGQGLRLIYYSQIVNDFQKGDIAEGYSVSREKKESFPLTVTSAQKNPTAFYLCASSISGGPDYGYTFGSGTRLTVV.

By share, this clonotype ranks as medium-sized. This chain connects TRBV25-1 to TRBJ1-2; 7 bases are shared with TRBD1. The V and J ends lost 1 base and 2 bases, in that order; junction bases with no gene match: 4. The CDR3 length is 15 residues. CDR1 is MGHDK, CDR2 SYGVNS, per germline. In nucleotides, the CDR3 is TGTGCCAGCAGTGAATTTGTAGGGGGCAACTATGGCTACACCTTC. This encodes CASSEFVGGNYGYTF.

The sample holds a few counts of this clonotype. The chain recombines TRBV29-1 with TRBJ2-1; weak D call: TRBD2 (6 bases). The V end was cut by 1 base, the J end by 7 bases, with 20 bases between. Germline CDR1 SQVTM, CDR2 ANQGSEA. CDR3 size: 16 residues. CDR3 sequence reads: CSVEGVGGYEGNEQFF. Here the CDR3 DNA reads TGCAGCGTTGAAGGTGTGGGAGGCTATGAGGGAAATGAGCAGTTCTTC.

This clonotype has just one count. CDR3 nucleotide sequence: TGCAGCGTTGACCCGGCGGGGGGCTATGGCTACACCTTC. This gives the protein CSVDPAGGYGYTF. The V call is TRBV29-1, the J call TRBJ1-2, with a tentative D call TRBD1 (5 bases). The length of the CDR3 is 13 residues. The germline V gene has CDR1 SQVTM and CDR2 ANQGSEA. V gave up 3 bases and J gave up 4 bases, with 12 bases separating them.

The CDR3 sequence: CASSQGRRETQYF. The CDR3, as DNA: TGTGCCAGCAGCCAGGGGCGGCGAGAGACCCAGTACTTC. The chain recombines TRBV3-1 with TRBJ2-5; possibly TRBD1 for D (5 bases). The CDR3 length is 13 residues. Trimming removed 3 bases from V and 4 bases from J, with 9 bases in between. From germline, CDR1 is LGHDT and CDR2 YNNKEL (reference sequence).

This chain connects TRBV19 to TRBJ2-5, with D maybe TRBD2 (6 bases). The germline V gene has CDR1 LNHDA and CDR2 SQIVND (reference sequence). The length of the CDR3 is 14 residues. Trimming shortened V by 2 bases and J by 6 bases, and 13 bases separated the two germline ends. The CDR3 region has the DNA TGTGCCAGTAGTATACGGCAGGGAGGCAAGACCCAGTACTTC. This sequence encodes CASSIRQGGKTQYF.

The genes are TRBV25-1 and TRBJ2-7; 9 positions agree with TRBD1. Germline values: CDR1 MGHDK, CDR2 SYGVNS. V lost 1 base, J lost 3 bases, and 4 bases stayed unmatched. This CDR3 comprises 15 residues. CDR3 in DNA: TGTGCCAGCAGTGAATTCGAGGACAGGGGCTACGAGCAGTACTTC. This sequence encodes CASSEFEDRGYEQYF.

The CDR3 bases are TGCGCCAGCAAAGGGACAGGGGTTTACGAGCAGTACTTC. Translation gives CASKGTGVYEQYF. The chain links TRBV5-1 to TRBJ2-7; TRBD1 matches 10 bases. This CDR3 spans 13 amino acids. The trim removed 6 bases at V and 4 bases at J, leaving 4 bases unmatched. Germline CDR1 and CDR2: SGHRS and YFSETQ.